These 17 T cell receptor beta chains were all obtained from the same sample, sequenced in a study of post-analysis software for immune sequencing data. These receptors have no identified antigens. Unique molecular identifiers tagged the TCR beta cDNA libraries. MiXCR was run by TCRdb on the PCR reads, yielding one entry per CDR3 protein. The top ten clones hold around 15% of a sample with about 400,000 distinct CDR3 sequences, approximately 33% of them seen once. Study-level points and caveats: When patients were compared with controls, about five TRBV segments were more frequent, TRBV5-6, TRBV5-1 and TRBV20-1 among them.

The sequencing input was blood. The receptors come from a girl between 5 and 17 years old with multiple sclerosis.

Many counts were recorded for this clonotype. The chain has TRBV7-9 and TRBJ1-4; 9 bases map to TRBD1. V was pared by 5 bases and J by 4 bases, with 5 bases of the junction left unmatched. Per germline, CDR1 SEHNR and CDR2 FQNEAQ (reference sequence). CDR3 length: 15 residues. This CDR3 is CASSTTGQGNEKLFF. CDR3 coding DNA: TGTGCCAGCAGCACAACGGGACAGGGTAATGAAAAACTGTTTTTT.

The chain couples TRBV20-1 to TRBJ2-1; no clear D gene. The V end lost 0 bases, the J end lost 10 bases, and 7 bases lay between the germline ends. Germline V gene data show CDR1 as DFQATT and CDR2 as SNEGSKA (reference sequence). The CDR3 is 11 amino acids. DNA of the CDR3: TGCAGTGCTAGAGAAAGGCTGGAGCAGTTCTTC. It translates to CSARERLEQFF.

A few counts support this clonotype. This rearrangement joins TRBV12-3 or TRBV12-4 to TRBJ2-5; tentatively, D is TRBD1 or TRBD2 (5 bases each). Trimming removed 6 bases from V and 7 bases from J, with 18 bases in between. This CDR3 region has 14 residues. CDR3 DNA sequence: TGTGCCAGCAGCGCCGGGGCACCAAGCGGGACCCAGTACTTC. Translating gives CASSAGAPSGTQYF.

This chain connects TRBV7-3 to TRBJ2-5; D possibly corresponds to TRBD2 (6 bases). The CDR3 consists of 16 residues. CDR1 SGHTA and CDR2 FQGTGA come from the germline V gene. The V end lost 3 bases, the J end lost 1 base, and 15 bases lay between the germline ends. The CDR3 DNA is TGTGCCAGCAGCTTCGAGAACGGGGGTACCCAAGAGACCCAGTACTTC. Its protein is CASSFENGGTQETQYF.

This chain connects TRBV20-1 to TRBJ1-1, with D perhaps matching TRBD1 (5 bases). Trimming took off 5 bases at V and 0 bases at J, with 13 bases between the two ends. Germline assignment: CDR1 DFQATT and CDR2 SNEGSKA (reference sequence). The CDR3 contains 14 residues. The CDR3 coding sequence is TGCAGTGCTTCTGGACAAACTATGAACACTGAAGCTTTCTTT. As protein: CSASGQTMNTEAFF.

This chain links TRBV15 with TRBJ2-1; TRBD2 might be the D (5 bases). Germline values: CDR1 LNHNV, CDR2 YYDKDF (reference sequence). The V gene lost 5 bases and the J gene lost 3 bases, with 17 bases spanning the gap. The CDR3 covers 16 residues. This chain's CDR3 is CATSGSAEHIYNEQFF. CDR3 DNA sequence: TGTGCCACCAGCGGTAGCGCGGAACATATCTACAATGAGCAGTTCTTC.

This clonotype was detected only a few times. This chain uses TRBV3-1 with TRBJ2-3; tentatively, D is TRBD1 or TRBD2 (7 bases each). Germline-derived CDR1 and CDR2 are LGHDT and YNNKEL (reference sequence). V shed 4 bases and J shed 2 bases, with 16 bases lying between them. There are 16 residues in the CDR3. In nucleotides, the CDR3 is TGTGCCAGCAGCCCTCCAGGGGGGGCTCTCACAGATACGCAGTATTTT. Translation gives CASSPPGGALTDTQYF.

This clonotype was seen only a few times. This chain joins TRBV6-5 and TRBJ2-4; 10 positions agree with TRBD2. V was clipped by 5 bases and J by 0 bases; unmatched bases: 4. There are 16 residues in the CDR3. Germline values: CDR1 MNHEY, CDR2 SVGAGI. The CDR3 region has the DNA TGTGCCAGCAGTCCAGGACTAGCGGTAGCCAAAAACATTCAGTACTTC. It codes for CASSPGLAVAKNIQYF.

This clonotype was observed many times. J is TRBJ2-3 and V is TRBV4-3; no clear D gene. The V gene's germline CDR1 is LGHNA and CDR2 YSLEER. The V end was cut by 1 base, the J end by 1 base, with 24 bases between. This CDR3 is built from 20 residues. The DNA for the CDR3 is TGCGCCAGCAGCCAAGGATCGGCACGTTCACCTGGTTACCGCACAGATACGCAGTATTTT. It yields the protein CASSQGSARSPGYRTDTQYF.

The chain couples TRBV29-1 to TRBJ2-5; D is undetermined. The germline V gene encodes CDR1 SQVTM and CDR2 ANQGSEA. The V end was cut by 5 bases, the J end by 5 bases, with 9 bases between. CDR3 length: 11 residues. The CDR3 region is CSVLKGETQYF. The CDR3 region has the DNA TGCAGCGTTTTAAAAGGGGAGACCCAGTACTTC.

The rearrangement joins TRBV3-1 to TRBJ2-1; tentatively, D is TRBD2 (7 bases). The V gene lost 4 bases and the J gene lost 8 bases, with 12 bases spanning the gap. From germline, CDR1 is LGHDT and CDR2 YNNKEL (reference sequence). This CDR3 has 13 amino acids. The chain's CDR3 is CASSPGGGYEQFF. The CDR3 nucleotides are TGTGCCAGCAGCCCCGGCGGGGGCTATGAGCAGTTCTTC.

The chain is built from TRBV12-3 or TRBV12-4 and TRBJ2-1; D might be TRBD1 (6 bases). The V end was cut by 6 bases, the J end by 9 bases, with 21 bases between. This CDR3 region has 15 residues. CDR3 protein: CASSPQTGGPGEQFF. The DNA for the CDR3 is TGTGCCAGCAGCCCACAGACAGGTGGGCCTGGTGAGCAGTTCTTC.

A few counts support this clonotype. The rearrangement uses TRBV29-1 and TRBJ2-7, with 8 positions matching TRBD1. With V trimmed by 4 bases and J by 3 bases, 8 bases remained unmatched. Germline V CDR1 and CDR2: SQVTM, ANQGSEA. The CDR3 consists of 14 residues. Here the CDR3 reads CSVVSFDRGYEQYF. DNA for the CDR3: TGCAGCGTTGTGAGTTTTGACAGGGGCTACGAGCAGTACTTC.

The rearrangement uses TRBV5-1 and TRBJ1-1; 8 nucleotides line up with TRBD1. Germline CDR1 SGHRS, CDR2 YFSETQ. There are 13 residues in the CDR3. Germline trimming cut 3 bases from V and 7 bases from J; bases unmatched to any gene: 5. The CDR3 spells CASSSTGGNEAFF. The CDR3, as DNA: TGCGCCAGCAGCTCCACAGGGGGTAATGAAGCTTTCTTT.

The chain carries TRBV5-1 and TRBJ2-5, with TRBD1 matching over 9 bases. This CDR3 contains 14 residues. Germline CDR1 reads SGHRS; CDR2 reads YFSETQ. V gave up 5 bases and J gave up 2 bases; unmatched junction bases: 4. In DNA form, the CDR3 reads TGCGCCAGCAGACGGACAGGGGTGCAAGAGACCCAGTACTTC. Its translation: CASRRTGVQETQYF.

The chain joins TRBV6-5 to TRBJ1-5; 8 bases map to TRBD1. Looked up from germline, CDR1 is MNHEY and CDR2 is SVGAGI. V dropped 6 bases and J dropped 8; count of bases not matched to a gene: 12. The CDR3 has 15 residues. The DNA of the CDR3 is TGTGCCAGCAGAAAATATGACAGGGGTTTAGAGCCCCAGCATTTT. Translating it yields CASRKYDRGLEPQHF.

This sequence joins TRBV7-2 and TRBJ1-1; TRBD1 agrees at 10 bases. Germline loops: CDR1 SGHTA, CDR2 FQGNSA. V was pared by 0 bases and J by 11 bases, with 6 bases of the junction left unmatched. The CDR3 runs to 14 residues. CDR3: CASSLALGTGDAFF. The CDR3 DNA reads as TGTGCCAGCAGCTTAGCGCTTGGGACAGGGGACGCTTTCTTT.